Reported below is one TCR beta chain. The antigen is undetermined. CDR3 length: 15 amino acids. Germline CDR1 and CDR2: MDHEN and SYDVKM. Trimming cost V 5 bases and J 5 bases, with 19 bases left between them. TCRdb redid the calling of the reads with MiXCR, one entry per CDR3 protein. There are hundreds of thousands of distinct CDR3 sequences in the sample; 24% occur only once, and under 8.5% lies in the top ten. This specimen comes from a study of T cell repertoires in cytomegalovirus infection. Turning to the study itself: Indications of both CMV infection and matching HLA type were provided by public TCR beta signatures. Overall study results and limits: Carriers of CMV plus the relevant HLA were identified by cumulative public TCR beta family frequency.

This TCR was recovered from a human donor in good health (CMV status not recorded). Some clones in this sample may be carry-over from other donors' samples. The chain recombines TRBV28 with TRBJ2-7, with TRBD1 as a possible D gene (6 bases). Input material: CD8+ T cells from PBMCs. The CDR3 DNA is TGTGCCAGCAGTCGCCGGGGACATATCGCCAACGAGCAGTACGTC. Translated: CASSRRGHIANEQYV.